This TCR beta chain emerged from a study of cytomegalovirus exposure and HLA in healthy donors. Study-wide results and limits: Cytomegalovirus association was assigned to approximately 160 TCR beta chains. Reports described diagnosis of cytomegalovirus status by the classifier as highly specific and sensitive. Subsequent analysis revealed that first-cohort TCR clusters tended to co-occur in the 90 to 150 validation repertoires.

Sequenced by immunoSEQ multiplex PCR; TCRdb stores in-frame clones only, minus some. The sample consists of around 120,000 clones, 70% to 90% of them appearing once. A remark on this clone: Its antigen remains unidentified.

Germline CDR1 is SQVTM and CDR2 is ANQGSEA. There are 14 residues in the CDR3. V shed 7 bases, J shed 5 bases, and the junction held 11 bases outside the gene matches. Material for sequencing was PBMCs. This clonotype was sampled from a woman aged 18-30 years in good health and CMV-seronegative. V is TRBV29-1 and J is TRBJ2-3; 8 nucleotides agree with TRBD2. CDR3 in amino acids: CSAKGRGAVDTQYF. In DNA form, the CDR3 reads TGCAGCGCCAAGGGGCGGGGGGCGGTAGATACGCAGTATTTT.